The 6 T cell receptor beta chains given below trace back to one sample, sequenced in a study of cytomegalovirus exposure and HLA in healthy donors. PCR was performed using 60 Vbeta and 13 Jbeta primers. Data came from immunoSEQ multiplex PCR; TCRdb stores just in-frame clones and leaves some out. The sample has 140,000 or so clones, over 60% seen once. The sample taken for sequencing was PBMCs. The receptors were gathered from a man aged 35 to 55 in good health and CMV-seronegative.

The chain joins TRBV6-5 to TRBJ2-3, with D maybe TRBD1 (6 bases). V lost 2 bases and J lost 0, with 12 bases in between. The CDR3 runs to 16 residues. Germline V gene sequence: CDR1 MNHEY, CDR2 SVGAGI. CDR3 region: CASSYRGTRSTDTQYF. CDR3 nucleotides: TGTGCCAGCAGTTACAGGGGGACAAGGAGCACAGATACGCAGTATTTT.

The J gene is TRBJ2-2, the V gene TRBV14, with 9 bases matching TRBD2. Germline trimming cut 1 base from V and 2 bases from J; bases unmatched to any gene: 5. The CDR3 totals 17 residues. Germline loops: CDR1 SGHDN, CDR2 FVKESK. CDR3 DNA: TGTGCCAGCAGCCAAGTTAGCGGGAGAGCCAACACCGGGGAGCTGTTTTTT. This gives the protein CASSQVSGRANTGELFF.

The V and J genes are TRBV5-1 and TRBJ2-1; no firm D call. Germline CDR1 SGHRS, CDR2 YFSETQ. The CDR3 consists of 16 residues. The V gene lost 0 bases and the J gene lost 8 bases, with 18 bases spanning the gap. The DNA for the CDR3 is TGCGCCAGCAGCTTGGGGAACCGAGAGATAGCCCATGAGCAGTTCTTC. Translating it yields CASSLGNREIAHEQFF.

J is TRBJ2-1 and V is TRBV10-3; D is perhaps TRBD1 (6 bases). Deletions cut 0 bases from V and 2 bases from J, with 14 bases between. This CDR3 spans 17 amino acids. CDR1 is ENHRY and CDR2 is SYGVKD in the germline V gene. In DNA, the CDR3 is TGTGCCATCAGTGAGTCTCTTATTCAGGGGCCCTACAATGAGCAGTTCTTC. Amino acid sequence: CAISESLIQGPYNEQFF.

CDR3 bases: TGCGCCAGCAGCTTGGCCGTGGGCCTTTTAGGCGAGCAGTACTTC. Translated, it gives CASSLAVGLLGEQYF. This chain connects TRBV5-1 to TRBJ2-7; D not certain. The CDR3 loop spans 15 amino acids. V shed 0 bases and J shed 6 bases, with 16 bases lying between them. From germline, CDR1 is SGHRS and CDR2 YFSETQ.

The chain joins TRBV29-1 to TRBJ2-5; perhaps TRBD1 as D (6 bases). V was pared by 0 bases and J by 4 bases, with 15 bases between. CDR3 length: 15 residues. Germline V gene lookup returns CDR1 SQVTM and CDR2 ANQGSEA. The chain's CDR3 is CSVEETGRGSETQYF. The CDR3, as DNA: TGCAGCGTTGAAGAAACAGGGAGAGGGTCAGAGACCCAGTACTTC.